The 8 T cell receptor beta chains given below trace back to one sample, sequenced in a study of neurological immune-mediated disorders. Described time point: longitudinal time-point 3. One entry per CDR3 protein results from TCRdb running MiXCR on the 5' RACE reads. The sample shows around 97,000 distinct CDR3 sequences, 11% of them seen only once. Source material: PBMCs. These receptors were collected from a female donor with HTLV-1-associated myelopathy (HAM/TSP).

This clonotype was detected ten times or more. The CDR3: CASSQRNYQAGLDEQFF. The CDR3 region has the DNA TGTGCCAGCAGCCAAAGGAACTATCAAGCGGGATTGGATGAGCAGTTCTTC. The chain couples TRBV14 to TRBJ2-1; 7 nucleotides line up with TRBD2. Germline assignment: CDR1 SGHDN and CDR2 FVKESK. After removal of 2 bases from V and 8 bases from J, the junction contained 15 bases not matched to a gene. The CDR3 has 17 residues.

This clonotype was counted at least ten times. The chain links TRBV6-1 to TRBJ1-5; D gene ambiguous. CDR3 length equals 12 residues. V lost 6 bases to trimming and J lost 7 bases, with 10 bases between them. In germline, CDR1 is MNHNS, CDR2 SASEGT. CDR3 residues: CASSDPYQPQHF. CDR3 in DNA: TGTGCCAGCAGCGATCCCTACCAGCCCCAGCATTTT.

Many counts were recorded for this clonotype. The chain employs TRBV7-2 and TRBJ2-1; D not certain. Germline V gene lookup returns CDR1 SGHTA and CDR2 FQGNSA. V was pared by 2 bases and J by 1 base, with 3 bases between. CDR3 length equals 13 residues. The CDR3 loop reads CASSLNSYNEQFF. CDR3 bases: TGTGCCAGCAGCTTAAATTCCTACAATGAGCAGTTCTTC.

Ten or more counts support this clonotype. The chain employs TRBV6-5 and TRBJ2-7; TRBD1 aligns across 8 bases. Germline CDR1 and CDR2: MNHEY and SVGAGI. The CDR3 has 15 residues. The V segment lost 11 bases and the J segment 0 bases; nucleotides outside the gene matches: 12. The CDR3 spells CASNPSGQGSYEQYF. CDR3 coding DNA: TGTGCCTCCAACCCCTCCGGACAGGGCTCCTACGAGCAGTACTTC.

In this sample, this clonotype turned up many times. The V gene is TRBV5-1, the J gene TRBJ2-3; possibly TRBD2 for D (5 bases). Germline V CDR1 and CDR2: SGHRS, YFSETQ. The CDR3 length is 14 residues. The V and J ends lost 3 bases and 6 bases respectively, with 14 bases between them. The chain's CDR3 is CASSSLRLLDTQYF. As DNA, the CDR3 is TGCGCCAGCAGCTCCCTTAGACTATTGGATACGCAGTATTTT. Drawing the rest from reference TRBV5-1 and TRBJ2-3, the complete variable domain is KAGVTQTPRYLIKTRGQQVTLSCSPISGHRSVSWYQQTPGQGLQFLFEYFSETQRNKGNFPGRFSGRQFSNSRSEMNVSTLELGDSALYLCASSSLRLLDTQYFGPGTRLTVL.

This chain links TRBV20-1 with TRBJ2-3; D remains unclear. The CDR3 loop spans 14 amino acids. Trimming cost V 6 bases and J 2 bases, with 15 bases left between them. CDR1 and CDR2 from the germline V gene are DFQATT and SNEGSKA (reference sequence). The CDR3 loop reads CSAASQLLTDTQYF. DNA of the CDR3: TGCAGTGCCGCAAGCCAGCTTCTCACAGATACGCAGTATTTT.

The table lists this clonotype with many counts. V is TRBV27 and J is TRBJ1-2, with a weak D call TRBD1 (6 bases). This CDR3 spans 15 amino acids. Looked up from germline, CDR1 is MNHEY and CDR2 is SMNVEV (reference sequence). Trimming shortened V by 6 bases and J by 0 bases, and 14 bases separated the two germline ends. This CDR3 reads CASSLTGEANYGYTF. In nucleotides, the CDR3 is TGTGCCAGCAGCCTGACAGGAGAAGCTAACTATGGCTACACCTTC.

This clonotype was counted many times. CDR3 in amino acids: CASSSGQGDSPLHF. CDR3 bases: TGCGCCAGCAGCTCTGGGCAGGGAGATTCACCCCTCCACTTT. V is TRBV5-1 and J is TRBJ1-6; weak D call: TRBD1 (5 bases). V was pared by 3 bases and J by 8 bases, with 12 bases between. Germline V gene sequence: CDR1 SGHRS, CDR2 YFSETQ. The length of the CDR3 is 14 residues. Full variable domain (remainder filled in from reference TRBV5-1 and TRBJ1-6): KAGVTQTPRYLIKTRGQQVTLSCSPISGHRSVSWYQQTPGQGLQFLFEYFSETQRNKGNFPGRFSGRQFSNSRSEMNVSTLELGDSALYLCASSSGQGDSPLHFGNGTRLTVT.